A single sample gave rise to the 15 T cell receptor beta chains below, sequenced in a study of cytomegalovirus exposure and HLA in healthy donors. Assay: immunoSEQ multiplex PCR; the TCRdb copy retains only in-frame clones and omits some. In the table there are roughly 120,000 clones, approximately 86% of which are singletons. Sequencing used PBMCs. These receptors were obtained from a man aged 18 to 29 in good health and CMV-seropositive.

In this sample, this clone turned up once. The chain combines TRBV5-1 with TRBJ1-3; unclear D gene. CDR1 and CDR2 from the germline V gene are SGHRS and YFSETQ. V gave up 0 bases and J gave up 6 bases, with 13 bases separating them. The CDR3 is 15 residues long. The CDR3 DNA is TGCGCCAGCAGCTTGGCCCCTTCGAGCGCAAACACCATATATTTT. Translation: CASSLAPSSANTIYF.

The V gene is TRBV6-1, the J gene TRBJ2-3; 8 bases are a match to TRBD2. This CDR3 region has 15 residues. CDR1 is MNHNS, CDR2 SASEGT, per germline. With V trimmed by 6 bases and J by 4 bases, 9 bases remained unmatched. The CDR3 DNA is TGTGCCAGCAGGGGCGGGGGGATTAGGGCAGATACGCAGTATTTT. Translation gives CASRGGGIRADTQYF.

The chain links TRBV9 to TRBJ1-6, with 9 bases aligning to TRBD1. V lost 3 bases to trimming and J lost 6 bases; unmatched junction nucleotides: 4. Germline V gene data show CDR1 as SGDLS and CDR2 as YYNGEE. The CDR3 sequence is 15 residues long. The chain's CDR3 is CASSARDRANSPLHF. The CDR3 nucleotides read TGTGCCAGCAGCGCGCGGGACAGGGCTAATTCACCCCTCCACTTT.

The V and J genes are TRBV18 and TRBJ1-1; D might be TRBD1 (6 bases). This CDR3 is 15 amino acids long. In germline, CDR1 is KGHSH, CDR2 LQKENI. Trimming pared 4 bases from V and 2 bases from J, leaving 14 bases between. The CDR3 protein is CASSRLRDKNTEAFF. In nucleotides, the CDR3 is TGTGCCAGCTCACGACTTCGGGACAAAAACACTGAAGCTTTCTTT.

The rearrangement joins TRBV19 to TRBJ1-2, with 9 nucleotides matching TRBD1. Germline lookup yields CDR1 LNHDA and CDR2 SQIVND (reference sequence). V dropped 7 bases and J dropped 1; count of bases not matched to a gene: 7. The CDR3 spans 15 residues. The CDR3 DNA follows: TGTGCCAGTACCTCGGGACAGGGAAGTAACTATGGCTACACCTTC. Protein product: CASTSGQGSNYGYTF.

In this sample, this clone turned up a few times. This sequence joins TRBV7-9 and TRBJ1-2; D may be TRBD1 (6 bases). The length of the CDR3 is 12 residues. The V gene lost 2 bases and the J gene lost 8 bases, with 9 bases spanning the gap. In germline, CDR1 is SEHNR, CDR2 FQNEAQ (reference sequence). The CDR3 sequence is CASSLSGEGYTF. As DNA, the CDR3 is TGTGCCAGCAGCTTATCAGGGGAAGGCTACACCTTC.

The gene calls are TRBV5-1 and TRBJ2-2; TRBD1 agrees at 8 bases. The germline gives CDR1 SGHRS, CDR2 YFSETQ. CDR3 length: 18 amino acids. J was trimmed by 3 bases and V by 0 bases; bases with no gene match: 10. The CDR3 coding sequence is TGCGCCAGCAGCTTGGAGTCCGTGACAGGGGCCTACACCGGGGAGCTGTTTTTT. Amino acids: CASSLESVTGAYTGELFF.

The rearrangement links TRBV10-3 to TRBJ1-5; D gene ambiguous. V was shortened by 6 bases and J by 4 bases, with 28 bases between the two germline ends. Germline CDR1 ENHRY, CDR2 SYGVKD. This CDR3 has 19 residues. Here the CDR3 reads CAISTIFNPTEQYNQPQHF. CDR3 nucleotides: TGTGCCATCAGCACCATCTTTAACCCCACGGAGCAGTATAATCAGCCCCAGCATTTT.

In its sample, this clone was seen a few times. The chain recombines TRBV28 with TRBJ2-2, with 8 bases lining up with TRBD2. The CDR3 runs 15 residues. Trimming removed 8 bases from V and 4 bases from J; junction bases left unmatched: 9. Germline V gene sequence: CDR1 MDHEN, CDR2 SYDVKM. CDR3 residues: CASCEGLAGTGELFF. The CDR3 DNA is TGTGCCAGCTGCGAGGGCCTAGCGGGCACCGGGGAGCTGTTTTTT. The full variable domain, completed using reference TRBV28 and TRBJ2-2, is DVKVTQSSRYLVKRTGEKVFLECVQDMDHENMFWYRQDPGLGLRLIYFSYDVKMKEKGDIPEGYSVSREKKERFSLILESASTNQTSMYLCASCEGLAGTGELFFGEGSRLTVL.

The table lists this clone with a few counts. For the CDR3, the DNA is TGTGCCAGCAGCCCGGGCGGGAGCACAGATACGCAGTATTTT. Translated: CASSPGGSTDTQYF. V is TRBV4-2 and J is TRBJ2-3; tentatively, D is TRBD2 (5 bases). Trimming took 4 bases from V and 0 from J, leaving 8 bases between them. CDR1 is LGHNA and CDR2 is YNFKEQ in the germline V gene. The CDR3 totals 14 residues.

V and J are TRBV28 and TRBJ1-2, with TRBD1 identical over 7 bases. The CDR3 has 12 residues. V trimming: 8 bases; J trimming: 7 bases; junction bases outside the gene matches: 7. CDR1 and CDR2 from the germline V gene are MDHEN and SYDVKM. The CDR3 is CASDSTGAGYTF. CDR3 in DNA: TGTGCCAGCGATTCCACAGGGGCTGGCTACACCTTC.

The chain uses TRBV7-9 and TRBJ2-7, with TRBD2 as a possible D gene (5 bases). Germline CDR1 is SEHNR and CDR2 is FQNEAQ (reference sequence). The CDR3 sequence is 13 residues long. Trimming removed 7 bases from V and 7 bases from J, with 17 bases in between. The CDR3 DNA reads as TGTGCCAGCAACTCAGACGCTAGGGAGGAGCAGTACTTC. As protein: CASNSDAREEQYF.

The chain employs TRBV11-2 and TRBJ2-3; TRBD1 might be the D (5 bases). This CDR3 spans 12 amino acids. Per germline, CDR1 SGHAT and CDR2 FQNNGV. V was shortened by 1 base and J by 11 bases, with 10 bases between the two germline ends. DNA of the CDR3: TGTGCCAGCAGCTTAGGGGGCGGTAGGCAGTATTTT. Its translation is CASSLGGGRQYF.

This chain connects TRBV7-2 to TRBJ2-3; 12 bases line up with TRBD2. Germline CDR1 reads SGHTA; CDR2 reads FQGNSA. This CDR3 has 16 residues. V lost 3 bases to trimming and J lost 4 bases; unmatched junction nucleotides: 5. This chain's CDR3 is CASSFLAGGPPDTQYF. CDR3 nucleotides: TGTGCCAGCAGCTTCCTAGCGGGGGGGCCGCCAGATACGCAGTATTTT.

The chain carries TRBV6-5 and TRBJ2-7, with D perhaps TRBD2 (6 bases). Trimming removed 0 bases from V and 5 bases from J, with 11 bases in between. Germline assignment: CDR1 MNHEY and CDR2 SVGAGI. This CDR3 is built from 14 residues. Here the CDR3 reads CASSYSRGHHEQYF. CDR3 bases: TGTGCCAGCAGTTACTCGCGGGGTCACCACGAGCAGTACTTC.